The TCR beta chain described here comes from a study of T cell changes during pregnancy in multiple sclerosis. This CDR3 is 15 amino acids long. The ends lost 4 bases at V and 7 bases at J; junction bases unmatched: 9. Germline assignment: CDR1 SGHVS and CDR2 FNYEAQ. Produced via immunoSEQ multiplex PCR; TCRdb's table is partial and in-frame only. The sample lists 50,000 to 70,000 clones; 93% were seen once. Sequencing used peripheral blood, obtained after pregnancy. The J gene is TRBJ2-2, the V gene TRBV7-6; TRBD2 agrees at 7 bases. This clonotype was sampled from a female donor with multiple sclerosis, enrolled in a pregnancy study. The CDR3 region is CASSSYTSVIGELFF. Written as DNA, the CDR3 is TGTGCCAGCAGCTCTTATACTAGCGTTATCGGGGAGCTGTTTTTT.